The clone carrying this T cell receptor beta chain came up once. These data originate in a study of blood T cell repertoires in COVID-19. Study-wide background: Samples of COVID-19 (acute and convalescent) were obtained from the United States, Italy and Spain. PBMCs, B-cell-depleted T cells, or T cells were the source of the cDNA or gDNA that made up the material.

This CDR3 is built from 13 residues. V was clipped by 7 bases and J by 8 bases, with 14 bases between them. Germline V gene sequence: CDR1 MNHEY, CDR2 SVGAGI. Sequencing was performed with immunoSEQ multiplex PCR; in TCRdb, only in-frame clones are kept and a portion is missing. In the table there are about 350,000 clones, roughly 87% of which are singletons. The sequence came from a man aged 30 to 45 with COVID-19, enrolled during active disease. Sample: peripheral blood. The rearrangement uses TRBV6-5 and TRBJ1-4; D unresolved. The CDR3, as DNA: TGTGCCAGCATGGAGAACCCGGCGGAAAAACTGTTTTTT. Protein product: CASMENPAEKLFF.